This T cell receptor beta chain was sequenced for a study of monozygotic twins with inflammatory bowel disease (dated by TCRdb to the late 2010s). Regarding the complete study: The complete study included around 30 monozygotic twin pairs: 19 IBD-discordant Danish pairs and nine German pairs, of which four were IBD-concordant and five were IBD-discordant. The search for disease-associated traits relied mainly on comparing, within discordant pairs, IBD patients with their genetically identical healthy co-twins. Each individual had, on average, about 151 000 unique TCRalpha sequences and 181 000 unique TCRbeta sequences available for analysis. Results and caveats for the whole study, not just this receptor: TCRbeta repertoire diversity, by inverse Simpson index, was decreased in IBD patients compared with their healthy co-twins. Repertoire similarity did not differ between concordant and discordant twins, which could be due to limited statistical power. Differing immunosuppressive treatments among patients may have added background noise and inter-individual variability to the repertoires. No single strong signal or clonotype linked to IBD turned up in the results, so the idea that one exists was not supported. Distinction between different T cell subtypes could not be achieved in the analysis. Compared with healthy twins, IBD patients shared fewer clonotypes with other individuals, and the difference was most pronounced in patients with signs of disease activity.

Concerning this clonotype: Its antigen specificity is not known.

From each donor, an approximately 2.3 ml peripheral blood sample was drawn into PAXgene tubes and stored at -80 degrees C. Without any T cell sorting, total RNA was extracted from whole blood using the PAXgene blood miRNA kit on an automated QIAcube. Peripheral blood from monozygotic twin pairs concordant or discordant for inflammatory bowel disease was subjected to deep TCRalpha and TCRbeta repertoire profiling with unique molecular barcoding. Smoking habits were recorded for all twin pairs, and individuals were classified as current, former or never smokers. The library was obtained by 5' RACE. Preparation of each TCR library used approximately 4,000 ng of total RNA. For each sample, cDNA was synthesized in eight separate reactions using SMARTScribe reverse transcriptase. During cDNA synthesis, template switching introduced unique molecular identifiers that contained a 6-nucleotide sample barcode. Amplification of TCRalpha and TCRbeta cDNA involved two nested PCRs of roughly 17 and 9 cycles, and each PCR was followed by bead purification. Before amplification, the cDNA was treated with uracil DNA-glycosylase and purified using the QIAquick PCR purification kit. The second PCR was the step at which Illumina TruSeq-compatible adapters and sample-specific barcodes were added. TapeStation and Qubit were used to check library quality and concentration, and about 5.2 ng of each library went into the pool. Sequencing of pooled libraries was carried out on an Illumina HiSeq2500 single-index Rapid Run using 2 x 100 bp reads and custom sequencing primers. Regarding the original processing steps: PCR and sequencing errors were corrected by UMI-based consensus assembly using MiGEC version 1.2.6. MiXCR version 2.1.1 was used for V(D)J alignment, clonotype assembly and CDR3 extraction. To normalise gene usage, clonotype sharing and MAIT/NKT TCR abundance, the analysis used the top 1000, 10 000 and 20 000 clonotypes per sample. After downsampling to 27 000 UMIs, diversity was calculated as the inverse Simpson index using the vegan R package. Paired Mann-Whitney U tests were applied to discordant twin pairs, with Benjamini-Hochberg correction for multiple testing. One entry per CDR3 protein sequence results from the TCRdb reprocessing of the reads, with DNA left out. It is TCRdb's table, rather than the study itself, that gives the V and J calls and clone size. The sample's table lists a count of some 150,000 distinct CDR3 sequences. The leading ten clones occupy 7.4% of the sample.

Taken from cysteine to phenylalanine, the CDR3 has 12 residues. No DNA is recorded. The CDR1 and CDR2 encoded by the germline V gene are SQVTM and ANQGSEA. Specimen: blood. The sequence is built from TRBV29-1 and TRBJ1-1; TCRdb proposes TRBD1, but this gene call is untestable without DNA. The clonotype comes from a human donor with ulcerative colitis or Crohn's disease, or a healthy co-twin of an affected twin (not recorded which). The CDR3 here reads CSGEPPGTETFF.